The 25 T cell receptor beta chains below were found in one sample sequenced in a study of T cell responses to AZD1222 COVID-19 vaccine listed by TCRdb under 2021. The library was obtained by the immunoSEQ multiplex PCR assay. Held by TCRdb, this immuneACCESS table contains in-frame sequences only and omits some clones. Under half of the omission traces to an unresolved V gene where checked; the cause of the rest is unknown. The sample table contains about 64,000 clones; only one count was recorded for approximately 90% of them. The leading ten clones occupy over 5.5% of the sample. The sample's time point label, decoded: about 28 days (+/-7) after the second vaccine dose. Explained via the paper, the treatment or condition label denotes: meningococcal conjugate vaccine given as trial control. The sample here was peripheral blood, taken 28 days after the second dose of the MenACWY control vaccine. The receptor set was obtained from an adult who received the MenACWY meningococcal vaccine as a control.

The CDR3 bases are TGCGCCAGCAGCTTGTCTGGACTAGCGGGACGTAATGAGCAGTTCTTC. Translation: CASSLSGLAGRNEQFF. The gene calls are TRBV5-1 and TRBJ2-1; 12 nucleotides match TRBD2. Trimming at V came to 1 base and at J to 7 bases, leaving 6 bases not matched to a gene. CDR1 is SGHRS, CDR2 YFSETQ, per germline. This CDR3 region has 16 residues.

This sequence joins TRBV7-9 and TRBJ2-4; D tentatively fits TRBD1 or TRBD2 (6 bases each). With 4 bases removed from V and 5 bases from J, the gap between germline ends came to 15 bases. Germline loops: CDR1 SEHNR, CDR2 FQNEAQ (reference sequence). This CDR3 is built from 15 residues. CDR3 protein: CASSSLGGSQNIQYF. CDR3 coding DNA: TGTGCCAGCAGCTCCCTGGGGGGCTCACAAAACATTCAGTACTTC.

The CDR3 nucleotides read TGTGCCAGCAGCTCTCAAAGGGGCTCCTACAATGAGCAGTTCTTC. Its translation is CASSSQRGSYNEQFF. The chain joins TRBV5-4 to TRBJ2-1; TRBD1 is a possible D gene (5 bases). The germline V and J ends were trimmed by 3 bases and 0 bases, with 10 bases remaining between them. The germline V gene encodes CDR1 SGHNT and CDR2 YYREEE (reference sequence). This CDR3 spans 15 amino acids.

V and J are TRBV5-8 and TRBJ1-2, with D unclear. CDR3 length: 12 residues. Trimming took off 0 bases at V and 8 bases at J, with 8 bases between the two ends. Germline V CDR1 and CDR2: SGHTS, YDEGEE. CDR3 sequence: CASSLGPYGYTF. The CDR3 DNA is TGTGCCAGCAGCTTGGGTCCGTACGGCTACACCTTC.

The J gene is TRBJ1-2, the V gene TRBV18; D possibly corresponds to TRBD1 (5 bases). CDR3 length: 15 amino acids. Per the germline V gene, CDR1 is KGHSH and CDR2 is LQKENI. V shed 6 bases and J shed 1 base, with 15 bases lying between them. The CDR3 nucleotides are TGTGCCAGCTCGCCCGGGGACGGCTATAACTATGGCTACACCTTC. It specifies CASSPGDGYNYGYTF.

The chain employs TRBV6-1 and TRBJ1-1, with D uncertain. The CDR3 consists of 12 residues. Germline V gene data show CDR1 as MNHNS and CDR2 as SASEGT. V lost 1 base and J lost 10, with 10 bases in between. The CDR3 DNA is TGTGCCAGCAGTGAAGGGCGGGTGGGAGCTTTCTTT. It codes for CASSEGRVGAFF.

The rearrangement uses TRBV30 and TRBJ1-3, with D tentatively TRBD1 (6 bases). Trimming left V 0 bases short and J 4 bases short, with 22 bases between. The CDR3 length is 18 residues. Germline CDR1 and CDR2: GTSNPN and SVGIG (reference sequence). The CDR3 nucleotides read TGTGCCTGGAGTGTTGGCCAGCCTACAGGGCTTCTCGGAAACACCATATATTTT. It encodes CAWSVGQPTGLLGNTIYF.

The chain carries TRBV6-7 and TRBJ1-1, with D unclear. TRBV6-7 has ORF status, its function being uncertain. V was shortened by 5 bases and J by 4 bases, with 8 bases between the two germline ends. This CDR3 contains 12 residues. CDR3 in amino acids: CASSPIPTEAFF. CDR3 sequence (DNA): TGTGCCAGCAGTCCCATACCCACTGAAGCTTTCTTT.

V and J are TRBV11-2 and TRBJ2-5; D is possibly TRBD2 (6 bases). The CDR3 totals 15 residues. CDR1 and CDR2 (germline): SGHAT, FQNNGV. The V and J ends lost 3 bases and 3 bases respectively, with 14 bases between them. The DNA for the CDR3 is TGTGCCAGCAGCTTCTTGGGGGGATCGGAAGAGACCCAGTACTTC. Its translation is CASSFLGGSEETQYF.

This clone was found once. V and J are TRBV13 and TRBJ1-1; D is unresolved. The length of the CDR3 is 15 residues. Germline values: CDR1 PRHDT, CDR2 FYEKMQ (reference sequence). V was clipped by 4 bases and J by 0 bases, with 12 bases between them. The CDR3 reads CASSSYRSLNTEAFF. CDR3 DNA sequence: TGTGCCAGCAGCTCATATCGCAGCCTGAACACTGAAGCTTTCTTT.

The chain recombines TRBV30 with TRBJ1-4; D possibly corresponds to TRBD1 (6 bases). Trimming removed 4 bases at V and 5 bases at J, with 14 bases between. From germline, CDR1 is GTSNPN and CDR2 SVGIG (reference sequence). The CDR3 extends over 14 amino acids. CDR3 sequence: CAWTKQGPNEKLFF. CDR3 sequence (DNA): TGTGCCTGGACCAAACAGGGACCAAATGAAAAACTGTTTTTT.

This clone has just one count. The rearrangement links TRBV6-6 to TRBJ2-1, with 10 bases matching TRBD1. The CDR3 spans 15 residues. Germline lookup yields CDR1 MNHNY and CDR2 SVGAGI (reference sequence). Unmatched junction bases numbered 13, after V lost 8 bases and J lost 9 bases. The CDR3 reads CASLSRDRGLTEQFF. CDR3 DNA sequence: TGTGCCAGCCTCTCCCGGGACAGGGGTTTGACTGAGCAGTTCTTC.

The chain's CDR3 is CASSARPNWGANTGELFF. The CDR3 region has the DNA TGTGCCAGCAGTGCCCGGCCGAACTGGGGCGCGAACACCGGGGAGCTGTTTTTT. This chain uses TRBV6-1 with TRBJ2-2; perhaps TRBD1 as D (5 bases). In germline, CDR1 is MNHNS, CDR2 SASEGT. The CDR3 has 18 residues. V was trimmed by 4 bases and J by 0 bases, leaving 18 bases between them.

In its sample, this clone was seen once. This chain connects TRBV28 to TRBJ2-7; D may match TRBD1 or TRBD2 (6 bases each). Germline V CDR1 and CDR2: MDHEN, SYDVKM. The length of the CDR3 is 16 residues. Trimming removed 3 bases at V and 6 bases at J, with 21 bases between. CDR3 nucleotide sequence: TGTGCCAGCAGTTTCCGCACGTACAGGGTGGGGGGCGAGCAGTACTTC. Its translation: CASSFRTYRVGGEQYF.

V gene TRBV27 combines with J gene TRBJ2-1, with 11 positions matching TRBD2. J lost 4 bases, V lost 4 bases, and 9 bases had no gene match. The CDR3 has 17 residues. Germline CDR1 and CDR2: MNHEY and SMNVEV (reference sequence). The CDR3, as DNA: TGTGCCAGCAGTTCCCGAGTCGGGACTAGCGGATACAATGAGCAGTTCTTC. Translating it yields CASSSRVGTSGYNEQFF.

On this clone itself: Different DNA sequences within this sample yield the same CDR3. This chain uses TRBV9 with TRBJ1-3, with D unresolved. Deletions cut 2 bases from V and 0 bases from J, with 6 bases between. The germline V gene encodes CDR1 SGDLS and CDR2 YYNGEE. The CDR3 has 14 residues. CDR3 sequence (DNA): TGTGCCAGCAGCGTTACAGACTCTGGAAACACCATATATTTT. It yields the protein CASSVTDSGNTIYF.

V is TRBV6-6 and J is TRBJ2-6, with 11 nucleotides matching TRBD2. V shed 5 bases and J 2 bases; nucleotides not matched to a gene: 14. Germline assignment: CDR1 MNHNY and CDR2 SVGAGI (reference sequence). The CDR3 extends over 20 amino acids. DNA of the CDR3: TGTGCCAGCAGTCCCCGCCGGTTAGCGGGAGGGTTAACTGGGGCCAACGTCCTGACTTTC. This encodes CASSPRRLAGGLTGANVLTF.

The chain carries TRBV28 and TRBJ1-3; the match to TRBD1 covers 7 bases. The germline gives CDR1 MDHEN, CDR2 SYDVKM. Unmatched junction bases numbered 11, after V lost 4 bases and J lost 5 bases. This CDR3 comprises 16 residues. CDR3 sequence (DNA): TGTGCCAGCAGTTCTCCCCGACAGGGCCCCAGAAACACCATATATTTT. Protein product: CASSSPRQGPRNTIYF. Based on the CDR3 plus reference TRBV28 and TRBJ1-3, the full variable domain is DVKVTQSSRYLVKRTGEKVFLECVQDMDHENMFWYRQDPGLGLRLIYFSYDVKMKEKGDIPEGYSVSREKKERFSLILESASTNQTSMYLCASSSPRQGPRNTIYFGEGSWLTVV.

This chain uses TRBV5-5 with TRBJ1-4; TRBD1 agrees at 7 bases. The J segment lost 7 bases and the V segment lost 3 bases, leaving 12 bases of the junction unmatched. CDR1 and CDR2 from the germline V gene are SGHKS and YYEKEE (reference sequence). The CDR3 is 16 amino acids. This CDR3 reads CASSSRIGGPGEKLFF. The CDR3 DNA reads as TGTGCCAGCAGCTCACGCATAGGGGGCCCCGGTGAAAAACTGTTTTTT.

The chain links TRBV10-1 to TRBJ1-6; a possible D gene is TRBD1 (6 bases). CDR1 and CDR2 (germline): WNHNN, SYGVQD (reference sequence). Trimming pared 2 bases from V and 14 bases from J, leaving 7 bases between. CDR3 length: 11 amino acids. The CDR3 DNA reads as TGCGCCAGCAGTGAGGGGGGCACCCTCCACTTT. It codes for CASSEGGTLHF.

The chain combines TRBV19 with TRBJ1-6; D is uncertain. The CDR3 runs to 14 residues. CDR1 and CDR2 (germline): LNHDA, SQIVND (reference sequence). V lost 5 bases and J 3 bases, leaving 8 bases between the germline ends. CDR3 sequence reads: CASSATNYNSPLHF. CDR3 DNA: TGTGCCAGTAGTGCAACGAACTATAATTCACCCCTCCACTTT.

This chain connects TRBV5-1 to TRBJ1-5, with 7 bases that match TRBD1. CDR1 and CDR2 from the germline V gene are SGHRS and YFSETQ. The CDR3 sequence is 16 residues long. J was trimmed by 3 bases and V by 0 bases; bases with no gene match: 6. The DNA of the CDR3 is TGCGCCAGCAGCTTGGGGGACAGTTCAAACAATCAGCCCCAGCATTTT. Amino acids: CASSLGDSSNNQPQHF.

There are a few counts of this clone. The CDR3 DNA reads TGTGCCAGCAGTGACTCGGCGACAGGGTCCTACAATGAGCAGTTCTTC. Its translation is CASSDSATGSYNEQFF. The chain couples TRBV6-4 to TRBJ2-1, with TRBD1 matching 7 bases. The CDR3 is 16 residues long. The germline V gene encodes CDR1 MRHNA and CDR2 SNTAGT. J was trimmed by 1 base and V by 0 bases; bases with no gene match: 3.

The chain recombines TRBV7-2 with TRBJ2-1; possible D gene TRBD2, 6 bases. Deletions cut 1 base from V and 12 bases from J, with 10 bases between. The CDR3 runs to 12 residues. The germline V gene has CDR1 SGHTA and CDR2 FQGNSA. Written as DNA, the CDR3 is TGTGCCAGCAGCTTAGGTGCGCGGGGGCAGTTCTTC. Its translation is CASSLGARGQFF.

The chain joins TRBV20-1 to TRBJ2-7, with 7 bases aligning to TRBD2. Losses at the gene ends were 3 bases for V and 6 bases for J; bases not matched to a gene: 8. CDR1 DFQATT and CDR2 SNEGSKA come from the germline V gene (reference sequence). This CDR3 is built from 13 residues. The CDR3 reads CSASQAGVGEQYF. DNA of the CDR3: TGCAGTGCTAGTCAGGCGGGAGTGGGCGAGCAGTACTTC.